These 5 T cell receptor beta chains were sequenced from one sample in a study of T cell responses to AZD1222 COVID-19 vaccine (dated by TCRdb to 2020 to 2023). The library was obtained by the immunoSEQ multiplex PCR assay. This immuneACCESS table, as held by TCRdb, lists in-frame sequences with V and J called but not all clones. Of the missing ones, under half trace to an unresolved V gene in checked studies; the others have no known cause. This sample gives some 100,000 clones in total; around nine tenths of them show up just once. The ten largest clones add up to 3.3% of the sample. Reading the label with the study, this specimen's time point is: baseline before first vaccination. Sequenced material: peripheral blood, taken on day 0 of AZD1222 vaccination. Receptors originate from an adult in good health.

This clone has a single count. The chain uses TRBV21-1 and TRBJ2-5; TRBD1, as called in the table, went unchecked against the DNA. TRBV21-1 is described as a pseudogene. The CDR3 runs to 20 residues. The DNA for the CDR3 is TGTGCCAGCAGCAAGAAAGGATTAAAATCAGGAGGGGGCACTCAAGAGACCCAGTACTTC. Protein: CASSKKGLKSGGGTQETQYF.

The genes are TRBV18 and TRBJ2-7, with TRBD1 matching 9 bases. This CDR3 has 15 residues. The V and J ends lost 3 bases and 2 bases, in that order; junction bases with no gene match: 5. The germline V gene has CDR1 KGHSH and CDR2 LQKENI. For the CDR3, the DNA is TGTGCCAGCTCACCTGGGACAGGGAATCCCTACGAGCAGTACTTC. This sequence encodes CASSPGTGNPYEQYF.

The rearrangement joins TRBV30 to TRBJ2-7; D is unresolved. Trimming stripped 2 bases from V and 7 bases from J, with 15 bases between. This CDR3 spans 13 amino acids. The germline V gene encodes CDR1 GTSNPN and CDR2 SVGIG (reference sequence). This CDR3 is CAWSSLTETEQYF. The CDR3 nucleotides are TGTGCCTGGAGTTCCTTGACGGAAACTGAGCAGTACTTC. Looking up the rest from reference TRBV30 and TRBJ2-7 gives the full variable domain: SQTIHQWPATLVQPVGSPLSLECTVEGTSNPNLYWYRQAAGRGLQLLFYSVGIGQISSEVPQNLSASRPQDRQFILSSKKLLLSDSGFYLCAWSSLTETEQYFGPGTRLTVT.

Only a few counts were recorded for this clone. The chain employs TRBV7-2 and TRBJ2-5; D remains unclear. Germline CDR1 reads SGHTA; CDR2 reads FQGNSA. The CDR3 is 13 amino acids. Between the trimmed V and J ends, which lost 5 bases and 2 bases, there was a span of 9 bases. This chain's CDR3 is CASSLEPQETQYF. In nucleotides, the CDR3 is TGTGCCAGCAGCCTCGAACCACAAGAGACCCAGTACTTC.

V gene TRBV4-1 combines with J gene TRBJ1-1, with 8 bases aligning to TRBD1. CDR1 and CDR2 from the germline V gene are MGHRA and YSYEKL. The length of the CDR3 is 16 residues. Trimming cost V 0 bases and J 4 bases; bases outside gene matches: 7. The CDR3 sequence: CASSQDINRGSTEAFF. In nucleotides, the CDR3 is TGCGCCAGCAGCCAAGATATAAACAGGGGGAGCACTGAAGCTTTCTTT.